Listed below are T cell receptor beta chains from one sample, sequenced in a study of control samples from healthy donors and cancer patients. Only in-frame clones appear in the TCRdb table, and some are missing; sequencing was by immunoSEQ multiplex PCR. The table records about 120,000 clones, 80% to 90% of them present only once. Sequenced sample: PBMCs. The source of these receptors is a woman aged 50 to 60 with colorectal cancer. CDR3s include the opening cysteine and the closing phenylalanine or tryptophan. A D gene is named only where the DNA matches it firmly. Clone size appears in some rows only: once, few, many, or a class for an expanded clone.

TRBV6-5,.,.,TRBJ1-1,TGTGCCAGCCGAGTGGGGTTTGAAGCTTTCTTT,CASRVGFEAFF
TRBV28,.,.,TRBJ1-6,TGTGCCAGCAGTTTGACCCAAATCAATTCACCCCTCCACTTT,CASSLTQINSPLHF
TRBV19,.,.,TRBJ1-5,TGTGCCAGTAGTGGCCGAGGAGGGGGTCAGCCCCAGCATTTT,CASSGRGGGQPQHF
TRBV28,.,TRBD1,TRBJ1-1,TGTGCCAGCATGGGGCCCCCACGACAAGGGACAGGGGTGACTGAAGCTTTCTTT,CASMGPPRQGTGVTEAFF
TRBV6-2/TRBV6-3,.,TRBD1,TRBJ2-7,TGTGCCAGCAGTCCGGGGACAGGGAGCTCCTACGAGCAGTACTTC,CASSPGTGSSYEQYF
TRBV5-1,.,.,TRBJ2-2,TGCGCCAGCAGACTGGACAGAACTAACGGGGAGCTGTTTTTT,CASRLDRTNGELFF
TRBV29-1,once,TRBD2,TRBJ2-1,TGCAGCGTTGAACTTCGGACTAGCCATGAGCAGTTCTTC,CSVELRTSHEQFF
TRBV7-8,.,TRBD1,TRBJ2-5,TGTGCCAGCAGCCTTCGGCGAACAGGGGGCGCGGAGACCCAGTACTTC,CASSLRRTGGAETQYF
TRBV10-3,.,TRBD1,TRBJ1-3,TGTGCCATCAGATCCGGGACAGGGGAGTCTGGAAACACCATATATTTT,CAIRSGTGESGNTIYF
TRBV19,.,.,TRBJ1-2,TGTGCCAGTAGTATTCGGGGGAACGCCAACTATGGCTACACCTTC,CASSIRGNANYGYTF
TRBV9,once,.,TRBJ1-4,TGTGCCAGCAGCGTAGGGGGAGGGACGCATAATGAAAAACTGTTTTTT,CASSVGGGTHNEKLFF
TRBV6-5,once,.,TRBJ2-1,TGTGCCAGCAGTTCTACAGGGAATCTCTATGATGAGCAGTTCTTC,CASSSTGNLYDEQFF
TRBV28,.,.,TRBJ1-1,TGTGCCAGCAGTGACGACCGAGGCACTGAAGCTTTCTTT,CASSDDRGTEAFF
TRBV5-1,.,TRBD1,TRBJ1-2,TGCGCCAGCAAAGCCGGGACAGGGGGCAGTGGCTACACCTTC,CASKAGTGGSGYTF
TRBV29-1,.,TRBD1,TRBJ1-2,TGCAGCGCTCCGACAGGGGAGGACGGCTACACCTTC,CSAPTGEDGYTF
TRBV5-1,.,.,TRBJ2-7,TGCGCCAGCAGCTTGGACGAGCTCCGCGAGCAGTACTTC,CASSLDELREQYF
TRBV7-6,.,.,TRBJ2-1,TGTGCCAGCAGCCCACAGGGAGATGAGCAGTTCTTC,CASSPQGDEQFF
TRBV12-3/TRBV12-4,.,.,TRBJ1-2,TGTGCCAGCAGTCGGACAGATGGCTACACCTTC,CASSRTDGYTF
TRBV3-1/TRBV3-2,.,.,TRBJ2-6,TGTGCCAGCGGGGGTGGGCTGGGGTACGTCCTGACTTTC,CASGGGLGYVLTF
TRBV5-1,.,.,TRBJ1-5,TGCGCCAGCAGCTTGGCCGAGGCAGGTCAGCCCCAGCATTTT,CASSLAEAGQPQHF
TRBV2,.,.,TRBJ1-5,TGTGCCAGCAGGGGGGTTTCTAGCAATCAGCCCCAGCATTTT,CASRGVSSNQPQHF
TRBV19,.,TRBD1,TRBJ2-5,TGTGCCAGTAGGACATCCGGGACAGGGGGCACAGAGACCCAGTACTTC,CASRTSGTGGTETQYF
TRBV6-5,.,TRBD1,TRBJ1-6,TGTGCCAGCAGGCCCGGACAGGCCCAAAATTCACCCCTCCACTTT,CASRPGQAQNSPLHF
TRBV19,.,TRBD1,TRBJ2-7,TGTGCCAGTAGTATGGGACAGCATGGTGCCTACGAGCAGTACTTC,CASSMGQHGAYEQYF
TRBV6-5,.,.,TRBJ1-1,TGTGCCAGCAGTTACTCAAGCACAGGAGGTGCTTTCTTT,CASSYSSTGGAFF
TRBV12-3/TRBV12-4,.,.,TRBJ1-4,TGTGCCAGCAGTTTAACAAAGGAAAAACTGTTTTTT,CASSLTKEKLFF
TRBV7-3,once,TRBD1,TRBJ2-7,TGTGCCAGCAGCCGTTCCCCGGGACAGGGCTACGAGCAGTACTTC,CASSRSPGQGYEQYF
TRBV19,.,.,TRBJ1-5,TGTGCCAGTAGTAGAGGGGAACCGGGAGCGCGGCAGCCCCAGCATTTT,CASSRGEPGARQPQHF
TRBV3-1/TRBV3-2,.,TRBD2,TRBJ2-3,TGTGCCAGCAGCCAAGCCCATAGCGGGGATACGCAGTATTTT,CASSQAHSGDTQYF
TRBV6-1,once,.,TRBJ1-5,TGTGCCAGCAGTCCCGGACACCCAGAACAGCCCCAGCATTTT,CASSPGHPEQPQHF
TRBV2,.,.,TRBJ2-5,TGTGCCAACACAGCCTCCCAAGAGACCCAGTACTTC,CANTASQETQYF
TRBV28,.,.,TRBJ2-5,TGTGCCAGCAGTTTCACCCAAGAGACCCAGTACTTC,CASSFTQETQYF
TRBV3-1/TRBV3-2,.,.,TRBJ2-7,TGTGCCAGCAGCCAAATGGCGGGACCCTACGAGCAGTACTTC,CASSQMAGPYEQYF
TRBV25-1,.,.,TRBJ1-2,TGTGCCAGCAGTGAATTTTGGGACACGGACAACTATGGCTACACCTTC,CASSEFWDTDNYGYTF
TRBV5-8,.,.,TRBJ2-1,TGTGCCAGCAGCCCTCACGGGACGTACAATGAGCAGTTCTTC,CASSPHGTYNEQFF
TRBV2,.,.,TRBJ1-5,TGTGCCAGCAGTGGTGAAGGGCATTCTCAGCCCCAGCATTTT,CASSGEGHSQPQHF